This TCR beta chain emerged from a study of blood T cell repertoires in COVID-19 (dated by TCRdb to the early 2020s). Notes on the research overall: Samples from collaborators originated in the United States, Italy and Spain and spanned both the acute and convalescent phases of COVID-19. The material from the prospective study consisted of cDNA or gDNA derived from T cells, B-cell-depleted T cells, or PBMCs. Deeply sampled blood TCRbeta repertoires from subjects exposed to, actively infected with, or recovered from COVID-19 were included in the dataset. A freely available public database, intended as a resource for researchers studying the immune response to SARS-CoV-2, is where the repertoires were released. Samples were obtained from the ongoing ImmuneRACE study (first 160 participants) and from some 1,200 subjects provided by 6 global collaborators. Nearly every sample came with metadata listing a de-identified subject ID, COVID-19 status, age in years and sex. Where HLA class I and class II types were available, the types were taken from metadata supplied by the sample provider, not from assay-based typing.

The immunoSEQ Assay, a bias-controlled multiplex PCR, was used to amplify TCRbeta CDR3 regions from genomic DNA. The source study handled its data this way. The number of nucleated cells in each sample was estimated from the amplification of reference gene primers within the assay. To quantify the absolute abundance of each unique TCRbeta CDR3 rearrangement, sequence reads were collapsed and filtered. Productive Simpson clonality was computed per sample as the square root of Simpson's diversity index over productive rearrangements. Drawn from immuneACCESS, this table holds only the in-frame rearrangements with V and J called that TCRdb kept. Clones are partly lost; checked studies trace under half to an unresolved V gene and leave the rest unexplained. V, J and clone size derive from that table, while D and trimming were established from the DNA sequence. This sample gives about 150,000 clones in total; approximately 85% of them show up just once. Of the sample, around 2.7% is held by the ten largest clones.

At one collaborating source in Seattle, patients were enrolled during active infection and were followed longitudinally through the course of disease. Whole blood was collected in K2EDTA tubes by collaborating institutions according to the institutions' own protocols. Collaborator samples were shipped for TCRbeta analysis as frozen whole blood, isolated PBMCs, or DNA extracted from either sample type. General findings and caveats noted by the study authors: Clinical and demographic metadata were provided uncurated, with the amount varying by source and participant.

Regarding this clone: Its antigen remains undetermined. No base qualities exist here, and no much larger clone lies one base off it.

Sequenced input: peripheral blood. This TCR was recovered from a woman older than 75 with COVID-19, enrolled during active disease.

The CDR3 reads CASRAGLSNEQFF. The bases read TGTGCCAGCAGAGCGGGACTTTCCAATGAGCAGTTCTTC. The rearrangement combines TRBV6-5 with TRBJ2-1, with 7 bases in between that match TRBD2. Taken from cysteine to phenylalanine, the CDR3 has 13 residues. Only the CDR3 DNA stays, 39 bases, in frame from base 1. CDR1 MNHEY and CDR2 SVGAGI were looked up in the germline V gene. Clipping removes 6 bases from V and 6 bases from J, with 5 as the unmatched junction base count.